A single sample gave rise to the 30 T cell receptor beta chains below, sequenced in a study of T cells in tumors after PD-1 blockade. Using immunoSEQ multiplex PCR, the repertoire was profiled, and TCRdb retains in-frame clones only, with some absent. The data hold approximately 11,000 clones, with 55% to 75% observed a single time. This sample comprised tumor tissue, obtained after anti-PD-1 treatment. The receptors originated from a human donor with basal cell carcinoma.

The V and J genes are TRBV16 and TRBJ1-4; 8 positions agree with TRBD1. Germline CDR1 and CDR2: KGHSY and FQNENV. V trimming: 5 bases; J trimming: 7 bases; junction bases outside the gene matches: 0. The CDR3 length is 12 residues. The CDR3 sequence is CASSDRGEKLFF. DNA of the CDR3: TGTGCCAGCAGCGACAGGGGTGAAAAACTGTTTTTT.

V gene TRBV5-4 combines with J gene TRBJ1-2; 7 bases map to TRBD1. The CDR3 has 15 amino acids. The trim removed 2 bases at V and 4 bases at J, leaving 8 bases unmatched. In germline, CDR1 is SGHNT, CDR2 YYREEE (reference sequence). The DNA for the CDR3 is TGTGCCAGCAGCTTAACCAGGGGGACGGGCTATGGCTACACCTTC. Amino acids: CASSLTRGTGYGYTF.

CDR3 coding DNA: TGTGCCAGCAGCTTAGGCGGGGGGACTAGCGGGAGGGATGAGCAGTTCTTC. Translation: CASSLGGGTSGRDEQFF. The V call is TRBV7-9, the J call TRBJ2-1, with TRBD2 identical over 16 bases. Germline assignment: CDR1 SEHNR and CDR2 FQNEAQ (reference sequence). This CDR3 comprises 17 residues. The junction had 5 bases not matched to a gene; V was cut back by 1 base and J by 8 bases.

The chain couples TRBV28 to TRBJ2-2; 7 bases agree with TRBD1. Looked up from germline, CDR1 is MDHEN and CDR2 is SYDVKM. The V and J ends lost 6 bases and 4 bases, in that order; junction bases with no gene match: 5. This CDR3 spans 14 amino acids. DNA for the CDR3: TGTGCCAGCAGCCGACAGGGACCCACCGGGGAGCTGTTTTTT. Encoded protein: CASSRQGPTGELFF.

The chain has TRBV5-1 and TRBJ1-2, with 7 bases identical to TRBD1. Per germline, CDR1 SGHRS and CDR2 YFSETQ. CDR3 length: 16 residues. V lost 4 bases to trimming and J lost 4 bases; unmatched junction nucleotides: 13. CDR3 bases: TGCGCCAGCAGCCCCGGACAGGTGGGGTGGGCCTATGGCTACACCTTC. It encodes CASSPGQVGWAYGYTF.

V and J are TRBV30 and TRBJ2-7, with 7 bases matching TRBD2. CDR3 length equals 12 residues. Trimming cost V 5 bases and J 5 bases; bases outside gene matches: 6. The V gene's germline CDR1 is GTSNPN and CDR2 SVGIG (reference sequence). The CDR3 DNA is TGTGCCTGGGGCGGGAGCTTGAACGAGCAGTACTTC. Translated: CAWGGSLNEQYF.

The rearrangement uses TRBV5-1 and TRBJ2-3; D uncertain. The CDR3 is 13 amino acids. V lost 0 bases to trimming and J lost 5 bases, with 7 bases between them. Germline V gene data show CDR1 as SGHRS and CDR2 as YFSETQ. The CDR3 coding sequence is TGCGCCAGCAGCTTGGAGATCGAAGATACGCAGTATTTT. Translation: CASSLEIEDTQYF. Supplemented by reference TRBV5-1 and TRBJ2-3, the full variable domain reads KAGVTQTPRYLIKTRGQQVTLSCSPISGHRSVSWYQQTPGQGLQFLFEYFSETQRNKGNFPGRFSGRQFSNSRSEMNVSTLELGDSALYLCASSLEIEDTQYFGPGTRLTVL.

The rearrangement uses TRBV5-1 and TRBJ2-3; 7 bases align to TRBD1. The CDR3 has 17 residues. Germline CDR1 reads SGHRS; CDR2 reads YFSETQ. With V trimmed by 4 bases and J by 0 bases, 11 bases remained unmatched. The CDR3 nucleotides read TGCGCCAGCAGCCCAGGGGACAGTGGACTTAGCACAGATACGCAGTATTTT. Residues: CASSPGDSGLSTDTQYF.

The CDR3 region is CASSLDTGNTIYF. The DNA of the CDR3 is TGTGCCAGCAGTCTGGACACTGGAAACACCATATATTTT. The chain links TRBV6-5 to TRBJ1-3; D perhaps matches TRBD1 (5 bases). The germline gives CDR1 MNHEY, CDR2 SVGAGI. This CDR3 has 13 amino acids. Trimming removed 5 bases at V and 2 bases at J, with 7 bases between.

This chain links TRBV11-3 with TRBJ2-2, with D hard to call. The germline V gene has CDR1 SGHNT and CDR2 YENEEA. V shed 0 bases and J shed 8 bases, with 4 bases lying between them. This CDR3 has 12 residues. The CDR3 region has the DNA TGTGCCAGCAGCTTAGATGTTGGGGAGCTGTTTTTT. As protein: CASSLDVGELFF.

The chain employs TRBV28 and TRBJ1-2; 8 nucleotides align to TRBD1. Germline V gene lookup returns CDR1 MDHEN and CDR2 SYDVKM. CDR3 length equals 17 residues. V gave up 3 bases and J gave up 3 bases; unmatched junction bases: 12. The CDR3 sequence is CASSFRIGPGGYYGYTF. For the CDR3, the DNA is TGTGCCAGCAGTTTTCGTATAGGGCCAGGGGGCTACTATGGCTACACCTTC.

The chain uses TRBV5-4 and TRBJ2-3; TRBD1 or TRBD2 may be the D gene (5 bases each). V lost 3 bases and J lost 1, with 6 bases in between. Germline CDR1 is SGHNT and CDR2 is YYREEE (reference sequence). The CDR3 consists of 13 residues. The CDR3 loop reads CASSSGRTDTQYF. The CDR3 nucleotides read TGTGCCAGCAGCTCGGGACGCACAGATACGCAGTATTTT.

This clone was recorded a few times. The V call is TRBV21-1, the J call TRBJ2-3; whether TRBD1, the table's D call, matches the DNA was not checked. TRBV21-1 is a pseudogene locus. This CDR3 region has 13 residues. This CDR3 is CASSTGIPDTQYF. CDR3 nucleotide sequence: TGTGCCAGCAGCACAGGTATCCCAGATACGCAGTATTTT.

Here the CDR3 DNA reads TGTGCCAGCAGTTTATCAGCGGGGGCCGATGAGCAGTTCTTC. It translates to CASSLSAGADEQFF. The J gene is TRBJ2-1, the V gene TRBV27; TRBD2 aligns across 8 bases. The CDR3 has 14 amino acids. J was trimmed by 8 bases and V by 0 bases; bases with no gene match: 3. CDR1 and CDR2 (germline): MNHEY, SMNVEV (reference sequence).

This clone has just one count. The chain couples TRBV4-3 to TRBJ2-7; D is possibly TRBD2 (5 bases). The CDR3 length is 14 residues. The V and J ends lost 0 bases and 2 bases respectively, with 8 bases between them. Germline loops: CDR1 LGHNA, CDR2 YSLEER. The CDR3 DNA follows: TGCGCCAGCAGCCAAGATCGGGGAACCTACGAGCAGTACTTC. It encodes CASSQDRGTYEQYF.

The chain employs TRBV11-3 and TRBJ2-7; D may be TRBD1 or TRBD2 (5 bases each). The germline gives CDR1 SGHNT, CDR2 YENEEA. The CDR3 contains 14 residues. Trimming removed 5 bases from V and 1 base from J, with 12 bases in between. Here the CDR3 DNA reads TGTGCCAGCAGCCGGGACCCCTCGTCCTACGAGCAGTACTTC. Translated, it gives CASSRDPSSYEQYF.

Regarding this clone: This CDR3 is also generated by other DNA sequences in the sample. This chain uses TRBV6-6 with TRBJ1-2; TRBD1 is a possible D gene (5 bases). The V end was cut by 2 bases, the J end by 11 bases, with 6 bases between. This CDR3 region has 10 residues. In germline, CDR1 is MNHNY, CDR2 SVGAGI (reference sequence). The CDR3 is CASSYGGYTF. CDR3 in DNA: TGTGCCAGCAGTTACGGGGGATACACCTTC.

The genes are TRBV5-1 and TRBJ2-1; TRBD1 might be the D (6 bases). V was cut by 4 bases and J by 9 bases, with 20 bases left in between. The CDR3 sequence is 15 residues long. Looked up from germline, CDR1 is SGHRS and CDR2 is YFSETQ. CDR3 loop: CASSPRQEVFSEQFF. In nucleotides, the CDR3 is TGCGCCAGCAGCCCCCGACAGGAAGTTTTTTCTGAGCAGTTCTTC.

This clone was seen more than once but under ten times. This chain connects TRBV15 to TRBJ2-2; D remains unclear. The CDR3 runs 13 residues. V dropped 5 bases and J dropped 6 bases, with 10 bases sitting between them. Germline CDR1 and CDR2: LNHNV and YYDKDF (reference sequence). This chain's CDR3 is CATSRRLPGELFF. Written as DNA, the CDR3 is TGTGCCACCAGCCGCAGGCTGCCCGGGGAGCTGTTTTTT.

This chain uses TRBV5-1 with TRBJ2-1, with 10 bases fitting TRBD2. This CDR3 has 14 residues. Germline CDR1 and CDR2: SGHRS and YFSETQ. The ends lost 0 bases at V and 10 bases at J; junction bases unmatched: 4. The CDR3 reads CASSLGAGGREQFF. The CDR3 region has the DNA TGCGCCAGCAGCTTGGGAGCGGGGGGGCGGGAGCAGTTCTTC.

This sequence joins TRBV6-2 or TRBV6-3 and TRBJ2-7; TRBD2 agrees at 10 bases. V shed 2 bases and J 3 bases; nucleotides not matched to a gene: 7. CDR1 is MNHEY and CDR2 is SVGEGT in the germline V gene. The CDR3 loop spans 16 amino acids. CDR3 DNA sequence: TGTGCCAGCAGTTACCCGAGACTAGCGGGTCTCTACGAGCAGTACTTC. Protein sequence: CASSYPRLAGLYEQYF.

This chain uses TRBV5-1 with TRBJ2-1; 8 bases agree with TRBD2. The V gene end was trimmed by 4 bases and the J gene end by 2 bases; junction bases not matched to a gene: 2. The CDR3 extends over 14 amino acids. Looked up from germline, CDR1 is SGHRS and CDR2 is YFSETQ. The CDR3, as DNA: TGCGCCAGCAGCCCCGGGGGGGCCTACAATGAGCAGTTCTTC. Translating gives CASSPGGAYNEQFF.

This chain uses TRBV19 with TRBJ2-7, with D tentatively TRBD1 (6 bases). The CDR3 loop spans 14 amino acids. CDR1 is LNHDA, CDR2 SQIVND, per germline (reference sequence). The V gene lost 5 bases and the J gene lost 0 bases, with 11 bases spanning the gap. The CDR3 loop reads CASSPDRPSYEQYF. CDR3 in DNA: TGTGCCAGTAGTCCAGACAGGCCCTCCTACGAGCAGTACTTC.

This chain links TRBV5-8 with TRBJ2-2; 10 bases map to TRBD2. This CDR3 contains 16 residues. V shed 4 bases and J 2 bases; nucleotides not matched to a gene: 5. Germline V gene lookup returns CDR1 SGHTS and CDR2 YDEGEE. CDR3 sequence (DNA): TGTGCCAGCAGCCTAGGACTAGCGGCCAACACCGGGGAGCTGTTTTTT. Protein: CASSLGLAANTGELFF.

CDR3 sequence (DNA): TGTGCCAGCAGCTTAGACGGGGGGGCTTTCAATGAGCAGTTCTTC. It yields the protein CASSLDGGAFNEQFF. The genes are TRBV7-7 and TRBJ2-1; 8 positions agree with TRBD2. Germline V gene sequence: CDR1 SSHAT, CDR2 FNYEAQ (reference sequence). This CDR3 is built from 15 residues. Losses at the gene ends were 1 base for V and 6 bases for J; bases not matched to a gene: 5.

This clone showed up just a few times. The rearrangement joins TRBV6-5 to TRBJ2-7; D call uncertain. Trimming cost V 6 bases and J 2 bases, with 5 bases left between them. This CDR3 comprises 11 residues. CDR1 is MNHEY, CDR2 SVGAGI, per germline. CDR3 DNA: TGTGCCAGCAGCAAGACCTACGAGCAGTACTTC. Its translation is CASSKTYEQYF.

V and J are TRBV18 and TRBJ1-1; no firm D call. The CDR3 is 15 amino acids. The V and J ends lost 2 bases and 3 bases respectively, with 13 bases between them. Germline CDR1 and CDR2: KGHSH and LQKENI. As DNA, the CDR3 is TGTGCCAGCTCACCAAAGGTCGGCACTTACACTGAAGCTTTCTTT. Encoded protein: CASSPKVGTYTEAFF.

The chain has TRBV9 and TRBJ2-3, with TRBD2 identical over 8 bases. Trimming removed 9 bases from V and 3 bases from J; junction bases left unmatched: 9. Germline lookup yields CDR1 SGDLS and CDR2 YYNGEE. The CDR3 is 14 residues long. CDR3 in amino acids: CATNAGGATDTQYF. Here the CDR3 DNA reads TGTGCCACTAACGCGGGGGGCGCGACAGATACGCAGTATTTT.

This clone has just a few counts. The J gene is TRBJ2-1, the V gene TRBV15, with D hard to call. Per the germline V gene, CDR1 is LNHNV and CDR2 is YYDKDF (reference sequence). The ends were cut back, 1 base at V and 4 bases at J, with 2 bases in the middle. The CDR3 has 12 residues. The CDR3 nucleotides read TGTGCCACCAGCAGAGGTTACAATGAGCAGTTCTTC. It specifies CATSRGYNEQFF.

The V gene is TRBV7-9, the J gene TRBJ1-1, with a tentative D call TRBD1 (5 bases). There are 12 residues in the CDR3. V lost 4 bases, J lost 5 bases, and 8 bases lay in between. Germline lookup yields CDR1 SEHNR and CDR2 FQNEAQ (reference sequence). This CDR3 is CASSSRGTEAFF. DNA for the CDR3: TGTGCCAGCAGCTCTCGGGGGACTGAAGCTTTCTTT.